The 18 T cell receptor beta chains below come from one sample, sequenced in a study of early T cells in non-severe SARS-CoV-2 infection. TCRdb itself ran the 5' RACE reads through MiXCR, one entry per CDR3 protein. Of some 32,000 distinct CDR3 sequences listed, 6.6% are singletons. The sequencing sample was made of whole blood. Receptors originate from an adult who was a healthcare worker with PCR-confirmed SARS-CoV-2 infection or an uninfected control (not recorded which).

This clonotype has just a few counts. The chain carries TRBV29-1 and TRBJ1-1; tentatively, D is TRBD1 (6 bases). CDR1 and CDR2 (germline): SQVTM, ANQGSEA. The CDR3 length is 13 residues. Trimming left V 3 bases short and J 6 bases short, with 14 bases between. The CDR3 protein is CSVDKTGSSEAFF. As DNA, the CDR3 is TGCAGCGTTGATAAGACAGGTTCTTCTGAAGCTTTCTTT.

This clonotype was seen many times. The rearrangement links TRBV11-2 to TRBJ2-7; 8 bases are shared with TRBD1. Looked up from germline, CDR1 is SGHAT and CDR2 is FQNNGV. The CDR3 sequence is 14 residues long. Trimming cost V 4 bases and J 2 bases; bases outside gene matches: 4. Written as DNA, the CDR3 is TGTGCCAGCAGCTCCCTGGGACAGGCCTACGAGCAGTACTTC. It encodes CASSSLGQAYEQYF.

In its sample, this clonotype was seen many times. The chain has TRBV12-3 or TRBV12-4 and TRBJ1-1; D is perhaps TRBD1 (6 bases). Trimming took 2 bases from V and 8 from J, leaving 6 bases between them. CDR3 size: 11 residues. This CDR3 is CASSLRGEAFF. CDR3 in DNA: TGTGCCAGCAGTTTAAGGGGGGAAGCTTTCTTT.

In its sample, this clonotype was seen a few times. The CDR3 nucleotides read TGTGCCAGCAGCGTATCAGGGAGCGAGACCCAGTACTTC. It yields the protein CASSVSGSETQYF. The chain carries TRBV9 and TRBJ2-5, with D perhaps matching TRBD1 or TRBD2 (5 bases each). CDR1 is SGDLS and CDR2 is YYNGEE in the germline V gene. Trimming left V 1 base short and J 5 bases short, with 9 bases between. The CDR3 loop spans 13 amino acids.

This clonotype came up many times. The chain links TRBV5-1 to TRBJ2-7; D perhaps matches TRBD1 (5 bases). V dropped 1 base and J dropped 0 bases, with 11 bases sitting between them. The germline V gene has CDR1 SGHRS and CDR2 YFSETQ. The CDR3 spans 15 residues. The CDR3 DNA follows: TGCGCCAGCAGCTTGTCAGGGCTGAGCTCCTACGAGCAGTACTTC. It encodes CASSLSGLSSYEQYF.

This clonotype was counted at least ten times. V and J are TRBV20-1 and TRBJ1-4; 7 bases line up with TRBD1. The V and J ends lost 3 bases and 8 bases, in that order; junction bases with no gene match: 9. The CDR3 has 14 residues. Germline V gene sequence: CDR1 DFQATT, CDR2 SNEGSKA (reference sequence). The CDR3 reads CSASVGTEGEKLFF. The CDR3 nucleotides read TGCAGTGCTAGCGTCGGGACAGAGGGGGAAAAACTGTTTTTT.

This clonotype was seen many times. This sequence joins TRBV5-1 and TRBJ2-7, with TRBD1 matching over 11 bases. Germline values: CDR1 SGHRS, CDR2 YFSETQ. J was trimmed by 3 bases and V by 4 bases; bases with no gene match: 3. CDR3 length: 14 amino acids. This CDR3 reads CASSPGQGDYEQYF. The CDR3 DNA follows: TGCGCCAGCAGCCCGGGACAGGGGGACTACGAGCAGTACTTC.

In its sample, this clonotype was seen many times. V usage is TRBV2 and J usage is TRBJ2-1, with 7 bases fitting TRBD1. The CDR3 runs to 13 residues. Germline V gives CDR1 SNHLY, CDR2 FYNNEI. The DNA for the CDR3 is TGTGCTAGTAGGGGGCGGACCAACAATGAGCAGTTCTTC. Translating gives CASRGRTNNEQFF.

This clonotype was seen ten or more times. The rearrangement uses TRBV20-1 and TRBJ2-1; possibly TRBD1 for D (5 bases). The CDR3 totals 13 residues. Germline CDR1 and CDR2: DFQATT and SNEGSKA (reference sequence). Between the trimmed V and J ends, which lost 6 bases and 4 bases, there was a span of 13 bases. The CDR3 DNA reads as TGCAGTGCCAGGGCCCAACTGTACAATGAGCAGTTCTTC. This gives the protein CSARAQLYNEQFF.

This clonotype has at least ten counts. The chain couples TRBV5-5 to TRBJ2-7; D is undetermined. The V gene lost 4 bases and the J gene lost 5 bases, with 13 bases spanning the gap. In germline, CDR1 is SGHKS, CDR2 YYEKEE (reference sequence). The CDR3 has 13 residues. DNA for the CDR3: TGTGCCAGCAGCCGGTCGGATAGCCACGAGCAGTACTTC. Translated, it gives CASSRSDSHEQYF.

This clonotype was observed at least ten times. This chain joins TRBV6-1 and TRBJ2-7; 9 bases agree with TRBD1. The germline V gene has CDR1 MNHNS and CDR2 SASEGT. The CDR3 is made up of 15 amino acids. J was trimmed by 3 bases and V by 2 bases; bases with no gene match: 5. CDR3 sequence (DNA): TGTGCCAGCAGTGAACCCGACAGGGGGAACTACGAGCAGTACTTC. Translated: CASSEPDRGNYEQYF.

This clonotype was picked up many times. V and J are TRBV28 and TRBJ2-7; 13 bases map to TRBD2. Germline V CDR1 and CDR2: MDHEN, SYDVKM. V gave up 6 bases and J gave up 4 bases; unmatched junction bases: 9. This CDR3 has 16 residues. The CDR3 nucleotides read TGTGCCAGCAGCCGTCCGGGACTAGCGGGAAAATACGAGCAGTACTTC. It specifies CASSRPGLAGKYEQYF.

This sequence joins TRBV2 and TRBJ2-5; 8 bases match TRBD1. The CDR3 totals 13 residues. The junction had 3 bases not matched to a gene; V was cut back by 5 bases and J by 4 bases. Germline CDR1 and CDR2: SNHLY and FYNNEI. The CDR3 is CASSRTGRETQYF. The CDR3 DNA sequence: TGTGCCAGCAGTCGGACAGGGCGAGAGACCCAGTACTTC.

This clonotype was counted at least ten times. V gene TRBV3-2 combines with J gene TRBJ2-1; the table names TRBD1, a call not compared with the DNA. TRBV3-2 is a known pseudogene. CDR3 length: 20 residues. Here the CDR3 reads CASSQRTGTGGYISYNEQFF. Written as DNA, the CDR3 is TGTGCCAGCAGCCAACGTACCGGGACAGGGGGCTACATATCTTACAATGAGCAGTTCTTC.

This clonotype was seen ten or more times. The chain carries TRBV7-8 and TRBJ2-1; 10 nucleotides line up with TRBD2. This CDR3 has 15 residues. Germline V gene data show CDR1 as SGHVS and CDR2 as FQNEAQ. V shed 5 bases and J 4 bases; nucleotides not matched to a gene: 5. CDR3 bases: TGTGCCAGCAGCCGTCGGACTAGCGGATACAATGAGCAGTTCTTC. Protein: CASSRRTSGYNEQFF.

A single count supports this clonotype. At one of its ends the junction is not consistent with the germline gene, which may arise from a read error. The V gene is TRBV5-1, the J gene TRBJ2-1; 11 positions agree with TRBD2. The CDR3 has 15 amino acids. CDR1 is SGHRS, CDR2 YFSETQ, per germline. CDR3 in DNA: TGCGTCAGCAGCCCCGGGACTAGCGGCTACAATGAGCAGTTCTTC. Protein product: CVSSPGTSGYNEQFF.

The sample holds many counts of this clonotype. The chain's CDR3 is CASSLETSYNEQFF. In DNA, the CDR3 is TGTGCCAGCAGCTTAGAAACCTCCTACAATGAGCAGTTCTTC. This chain links TRBV7-6 with TRBJ2-1, with D hard to call. With 1 base removed from V and 0 bases from J, the gap between germline ends came to 4 bases. The germline CDR1 and CDR2 sequences are SGHVS and FNYEAQ. The length of the CDR3 is 14 residues.

There are many counts of this clonotype. The chain carries TRBV11-2 and TRBJ2-5, with D unclear. Trimming cost V 6 bases and J 5 bases, with 19 bases left between them. Germline V gene lookup returns CDR1 SGHAT and CDR2 FQNNGV. This CDR3 has 15 residues. This CDR3 is CASRSSRALGETQYF. CDR3 sequence (DNA): TGTGCCAGCAGGAGTTCTCGAGCGTTAGGGGAGACCCAGTACTTC.